This TCR beta chain was identified during a study of T cells in Graves' hyperthyroidism and ophthalmopathy. Amplification of TCR beta CDR3 regions was performed using RNA transcripts as template. First-round RT-PCR targeting the TCR CDR3 was performed with the HTBI primer set. TCRdb called the multiplex PCR reads again in MiXCR, with one record for every CDR3 protein. The profile covers 200,000 to 250,000 distinct CDR3 sequences, with roughly 18% appearing a single time and roughly two fifths taken by the ten largest. This clonotype has ten or more counts. Germline V CDR1 and CDR2: SGHVS, FQNEAQ. V lost 0 bases and J lost 2, with 14 bases in between. The CDR3 is 17 residues long. The study left out patients who had uncontrolled infection, other autoimmune disease, pregnancy or lactation.

The TCR comes from a man between 40 and 49 years old with Graves' hyperthyroidism. The sequenced material came from blood. The chain carries TRBV7-8 and TRBJ1-5; D is undetermined. In nucleotides, the CDR3 is TGTGCCAGCAGCTTAGCGAGGTTTACAAGAGGCAATCAGCCCCAGCATTTT. This translates into CASSLARFTRGNQPQHF.